Listed here is a single TCR beta chain. The antigen is not known. Cells designated naive CD8 were CD45RO-negative and were positively selected for CCR7, with terminally differentiated effector memory CD45RA+ cells excluded. Participating donors were healthy, HIV-negative adults free of recent acute infections or vaccinations. This was a deep-level run. Sequencing used immunoSEQ multiplex PCR; TCRdb keeps in-frame clones, though not all of them. The data contain about 2,100,000 clones, around 93% of them seen just once; the ten biggest clones take up 1.7%. This record belongs to a study of shared clonotypes between healthy human individuals. Study-level findings and limits: Sharing across four donors was highest in naive CD4 (roughly 5%) and lowest in memory CD8 (approximately 0.4%). Sampling was confined to blood; repertoires within tissues likely differ.

This TCR was sampled from a young man in good health. Some clones in this sample may be carry-over from other donors' samples. Sequenced material: naive CD8+ T cells from PBMCs.

CDR3 sequence: CASSLSRDQTRGQPQHF. The CDR3 region has the DNA TGTGCCAGCAGCTTATCCCGGGACCAAACCCGAGGGCAGCCCCAGCATTTT. The gene calls are TRBV7-9 and TRBJ1-5; tentative D call: TRBD1 (5 bases). The germline gives CDR1 SEHNR, CDR2 FQNEAQ (reference sequence). With 2 bases removed from V and 7 bases from J, the gap between germline ends came to 21 bases. CDR3 length: 17 amino acids.